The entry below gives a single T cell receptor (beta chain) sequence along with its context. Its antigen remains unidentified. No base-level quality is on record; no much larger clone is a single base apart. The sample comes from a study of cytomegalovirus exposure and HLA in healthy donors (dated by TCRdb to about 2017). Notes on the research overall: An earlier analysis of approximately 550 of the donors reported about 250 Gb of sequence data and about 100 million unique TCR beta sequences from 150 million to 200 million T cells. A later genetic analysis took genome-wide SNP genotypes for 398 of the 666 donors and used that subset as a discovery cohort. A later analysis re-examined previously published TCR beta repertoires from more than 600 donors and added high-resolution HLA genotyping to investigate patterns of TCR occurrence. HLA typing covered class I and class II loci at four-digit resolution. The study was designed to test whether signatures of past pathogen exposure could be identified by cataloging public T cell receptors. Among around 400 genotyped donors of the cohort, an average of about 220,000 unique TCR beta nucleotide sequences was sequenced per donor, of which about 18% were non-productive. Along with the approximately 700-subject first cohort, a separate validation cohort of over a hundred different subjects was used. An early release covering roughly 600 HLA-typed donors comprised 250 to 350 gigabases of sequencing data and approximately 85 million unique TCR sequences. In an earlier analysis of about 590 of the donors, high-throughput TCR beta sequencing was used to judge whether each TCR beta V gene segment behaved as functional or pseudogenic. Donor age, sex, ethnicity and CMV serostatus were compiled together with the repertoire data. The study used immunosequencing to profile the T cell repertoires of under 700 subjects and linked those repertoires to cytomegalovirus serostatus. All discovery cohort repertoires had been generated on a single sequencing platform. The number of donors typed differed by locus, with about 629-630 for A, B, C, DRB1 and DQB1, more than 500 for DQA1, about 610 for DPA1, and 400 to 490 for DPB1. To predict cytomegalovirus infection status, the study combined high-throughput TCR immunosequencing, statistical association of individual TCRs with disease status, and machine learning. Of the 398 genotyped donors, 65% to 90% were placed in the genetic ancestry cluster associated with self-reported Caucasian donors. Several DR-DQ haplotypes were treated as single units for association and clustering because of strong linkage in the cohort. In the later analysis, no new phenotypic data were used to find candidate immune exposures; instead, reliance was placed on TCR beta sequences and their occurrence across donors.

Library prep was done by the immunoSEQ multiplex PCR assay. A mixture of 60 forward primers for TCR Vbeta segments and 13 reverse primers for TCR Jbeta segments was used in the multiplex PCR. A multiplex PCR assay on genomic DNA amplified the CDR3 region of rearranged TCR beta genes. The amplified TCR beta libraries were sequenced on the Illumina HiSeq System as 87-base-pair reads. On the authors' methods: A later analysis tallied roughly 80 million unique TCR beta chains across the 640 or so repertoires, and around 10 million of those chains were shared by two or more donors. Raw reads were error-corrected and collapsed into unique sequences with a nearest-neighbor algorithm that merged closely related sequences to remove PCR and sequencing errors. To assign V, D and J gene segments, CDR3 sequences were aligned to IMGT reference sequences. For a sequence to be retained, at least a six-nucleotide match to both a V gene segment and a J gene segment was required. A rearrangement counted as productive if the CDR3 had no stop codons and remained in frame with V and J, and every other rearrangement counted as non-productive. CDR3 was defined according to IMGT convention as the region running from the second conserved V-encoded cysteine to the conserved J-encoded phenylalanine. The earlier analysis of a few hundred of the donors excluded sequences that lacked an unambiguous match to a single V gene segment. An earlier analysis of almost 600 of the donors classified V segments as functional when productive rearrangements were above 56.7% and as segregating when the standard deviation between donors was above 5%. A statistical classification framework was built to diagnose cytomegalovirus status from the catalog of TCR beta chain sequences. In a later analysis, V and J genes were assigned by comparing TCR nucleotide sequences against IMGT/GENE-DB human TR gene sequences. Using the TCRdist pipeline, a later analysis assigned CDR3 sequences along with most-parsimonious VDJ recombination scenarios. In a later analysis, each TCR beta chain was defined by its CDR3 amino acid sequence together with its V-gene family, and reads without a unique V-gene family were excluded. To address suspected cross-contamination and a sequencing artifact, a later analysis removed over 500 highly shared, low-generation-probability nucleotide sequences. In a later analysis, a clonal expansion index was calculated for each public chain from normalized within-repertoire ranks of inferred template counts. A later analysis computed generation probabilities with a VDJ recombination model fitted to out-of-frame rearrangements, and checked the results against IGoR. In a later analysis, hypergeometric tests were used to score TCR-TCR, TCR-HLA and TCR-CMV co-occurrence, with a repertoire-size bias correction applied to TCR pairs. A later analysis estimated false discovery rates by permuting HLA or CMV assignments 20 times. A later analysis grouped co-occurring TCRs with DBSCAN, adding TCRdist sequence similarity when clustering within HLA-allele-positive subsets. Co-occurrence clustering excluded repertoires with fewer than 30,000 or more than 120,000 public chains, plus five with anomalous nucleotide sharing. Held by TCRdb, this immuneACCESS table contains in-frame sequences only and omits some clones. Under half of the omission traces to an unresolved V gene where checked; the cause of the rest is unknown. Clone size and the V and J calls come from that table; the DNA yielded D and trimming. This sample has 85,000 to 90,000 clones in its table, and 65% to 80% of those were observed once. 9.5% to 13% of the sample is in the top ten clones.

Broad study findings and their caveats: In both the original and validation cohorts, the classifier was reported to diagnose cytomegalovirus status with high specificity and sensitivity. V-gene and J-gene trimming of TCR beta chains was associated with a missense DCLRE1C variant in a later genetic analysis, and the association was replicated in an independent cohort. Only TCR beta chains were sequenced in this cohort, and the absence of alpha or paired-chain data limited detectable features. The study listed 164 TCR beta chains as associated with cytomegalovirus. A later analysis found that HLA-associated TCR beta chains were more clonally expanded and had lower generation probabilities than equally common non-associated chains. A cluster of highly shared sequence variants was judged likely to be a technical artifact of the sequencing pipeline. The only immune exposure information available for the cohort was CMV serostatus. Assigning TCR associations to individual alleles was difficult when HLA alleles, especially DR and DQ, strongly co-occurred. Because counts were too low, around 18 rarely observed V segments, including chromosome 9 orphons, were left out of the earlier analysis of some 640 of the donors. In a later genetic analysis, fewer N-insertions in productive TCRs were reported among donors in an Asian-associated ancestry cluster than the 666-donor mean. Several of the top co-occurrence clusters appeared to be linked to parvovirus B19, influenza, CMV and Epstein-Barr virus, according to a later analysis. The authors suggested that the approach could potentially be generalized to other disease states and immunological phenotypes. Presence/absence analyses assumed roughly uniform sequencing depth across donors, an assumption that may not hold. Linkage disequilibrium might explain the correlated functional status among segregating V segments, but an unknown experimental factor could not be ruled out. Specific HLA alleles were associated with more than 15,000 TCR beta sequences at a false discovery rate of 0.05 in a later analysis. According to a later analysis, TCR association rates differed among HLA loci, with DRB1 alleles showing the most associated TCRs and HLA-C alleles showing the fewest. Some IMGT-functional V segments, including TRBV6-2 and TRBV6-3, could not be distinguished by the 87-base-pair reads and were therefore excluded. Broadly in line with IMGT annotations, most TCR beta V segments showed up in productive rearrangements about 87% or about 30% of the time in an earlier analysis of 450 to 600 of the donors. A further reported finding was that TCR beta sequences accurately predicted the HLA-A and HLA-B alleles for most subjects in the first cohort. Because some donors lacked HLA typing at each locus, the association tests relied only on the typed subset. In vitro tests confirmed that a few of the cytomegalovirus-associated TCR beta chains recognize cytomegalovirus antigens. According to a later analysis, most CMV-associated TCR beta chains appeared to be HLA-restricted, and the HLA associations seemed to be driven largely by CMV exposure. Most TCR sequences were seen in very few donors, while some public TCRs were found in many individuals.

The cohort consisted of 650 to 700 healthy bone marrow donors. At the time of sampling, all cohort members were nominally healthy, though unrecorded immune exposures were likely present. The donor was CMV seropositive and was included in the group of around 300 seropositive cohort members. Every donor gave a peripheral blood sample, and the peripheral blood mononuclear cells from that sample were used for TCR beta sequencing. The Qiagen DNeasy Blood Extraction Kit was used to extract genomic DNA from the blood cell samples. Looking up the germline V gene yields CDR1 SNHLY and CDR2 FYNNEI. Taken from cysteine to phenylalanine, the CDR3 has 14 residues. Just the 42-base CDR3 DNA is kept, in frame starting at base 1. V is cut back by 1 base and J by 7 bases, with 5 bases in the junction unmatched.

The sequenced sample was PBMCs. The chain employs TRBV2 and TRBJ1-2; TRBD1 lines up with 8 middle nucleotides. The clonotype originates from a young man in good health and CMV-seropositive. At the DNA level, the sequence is TGTGCCAGCAGTGAAGAGACAGGGGCTCGTGGCTACACCTTC. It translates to CASSEETGARGYTF.